The 17 T cell receptor beta chains in this list originate from one sample, sequenced in a study of cytomegalovirus exposure and HLA in healthy donors. Assay used: immunoSEQ multiplex PCR; TCRdb lists only in-frame clones, some missing. The sample carries 120,000 or so clones, roughly 90% recorded once. Input material: PBMCs. The receptor set was obtained from a woman younger than 30 in good health and CMV-seronegative.

Here the CDR3 reads CASSFSSAGRRTEAFF. CDR3 nucleotide sequence: TGTGCCAGCAGTTTCAGCAGCGCGGGAAGGAGGACTGAAGCTTTCTTT. The rearrangement uses TRBV28 and TRBJ1-1, with D uncertain. In germline, CDR1 is MDHEN, CDR2 SYDVKM. This CDR3 has 16 amino acids. The V gene lost 3 bases and the J gene lost 5 bases, with 19 bases spanning the gap.

This rearrangement joins TRBV5-1 to TRBJ1-2, with 8 bases matching TRBD1. Germline values: CDR1 SGHRS, CDR2 YFSETQ. J lost 7 bases, V lost 7 bases, and 15 bases had no gene match. This CDR3 is 15 amino acids long. DNA of the CDR3: TGCGCCAGCGCCTTTGGAGTGGACAGGGTGGGTGGCTACACCTTC. It is translated as CASAFGVDRVGGYTF. Together with reference TRBV5-1 and TRBJ1-2, the CDR3 gives the full variable domain: KAGVTQTPRYLIKTRGQQVTLSCSPISGHRSVSWYQQTPGQGLQFLFEYFSETQRNKGNFPGRFSGRQFSNSRSEMNVSTLELGDSALYLCASAFGVDRVGGYTFGSGTRLTVV.

The rearrangement joins TRBV7-9 to TRBJ2-3; weak D call: TRBD2 (5 bases). Trimming cost V 6 bases and J 0 bases, with 13 bases left between them. The germline V gene encodes CDR1 SEHNR and CDR2 FQNEAQ (reference sequence). The CDR3 has 15 amino acids. The chain's CDR3 is CASRDRGISTDTQYF. Here the CDR3 DNA reads TGTGCCAGCAGGGATCGGGGTATAAGCACAGATACGCAGTATTTT.

V is TRBV28 and J is TRBJ2-5, with D possibly being TRBD1 (5 bases). The germline V gene encodes CDR1 MDHEN and CDR2 SYDVKM. The CDR3 length is 13 residues. The germline V and J ends were trimmed by 8 bases and 3 bases, with 13 bases remaining between them. CDR3 bases: TGTGCCAGCCACAGGCACGTGGAAGAGACCCAGTACTTC. Its protein product is CASHRHVEETQYF.

A word on this clone: One end of the junction is discordant with germline, which a read error may explain. The chain employs TRBV19 and TRBJ1-1; the D gene is possibly TRBD1 (6 bases). Per the germline V gene, CDR1 is LNHDA and CDR2 is SQIVND (reference sequence). CDR3 length: 11 residues. This CDR3 is CASSRTGGAAF. As DNA, the CDR3 is TGTGCCAGTAGTAGAACCGGGGGGGCGGCATTT.

The chain carries TRBV2 and TRBJ1-5; D uncertain. Germline CDR1 SNHLY, CDR2 FYNNEI. The CDR3 is 15 amino acids. With 2 bases removed from V and 0 bases from J, the gap between germline ends came to 8 bases. As DNA, the CDR3 is TGTGCCAGCAGTGAATGGTCGAGTAGCAATCAGCCCCAGCATTTT. It translates to CASSEWSSSNQPQHF.

The CDR3 sequence is CASSLSPTDTQYF. The CDR3 DNA reads TGTGCCAGCAGCTTAAGTCCTACAGATACGCAGTATTTT. The chain recombines TRBV7-3 with TRBJ2-3; no clear D gene. The CDR3 totals 13 residues. Trimming stripped 1 base from V and 3 bases from J, with 5 bases between. Germline V gene lookup returns CDR1 SGHTA and CDR2 FQGTGA.

V and J are TRBV2 and TRBJ1-5; maybe TRBD1 (5 bases). This CDR3 spans 15 amino acids. V was shortened by 0 bases and J by 3 bases, with 9 bases between the two germline ends. From germline, CDR1 is SNHLY and CDR2 FYNNEI. The CDR3: CASSEAPGPNQPQHF. DNA for the CDR3: TGTGCCAGCAGTGAAGCGCCAGGGCCCAATCAGCCCCAGCATTTT.

V and J are TRBV9 and TRBJ2-2; TRBD1 aligns across 9 bases. The germline CDR1 and CDR2 sequences are SGDLS and YYNGEE. V dropped 3 bases and J dropped 8; count of bases not matched to a gene: 5. The CDR3 runs to 14 residues. The CDR3 spells CASSGWGQGGELFF. In DNA form, the CDR3 reads TGTGCCAGCAGCGGGTGGGGACAGGGAGGGGAGCTGTTTTTT. Together with reference TRBV9 and TRBJ2-2, the CDR3 gives the full variable domain: DSGVTQTPKHLITATGQRVTLRCSPRSGDLSVYWYQQSLDQGLQFLIQYYNGEERAKGNILERFSAQQFPDLHSELNLSSLELGDSALYFCASSGWGQGGELFFGEGSRLTVL.

This clone has just a few counts. The chain employs TRBV5-8 and TRBJ2-7, with TRBD1 matching 10 bases. This CDR3 contains 14 residues. V shed 4 bases and J 4 bases; nucleotides not matched to a gene: 5. Germline loops: CDR1 SGHTS, CDR2 YDEGEE. The CDR3 is CASSRTGGGYEQYF. The CDR3 DNA sequence: TGTGCCAGCAGCCGGACAGGGGGAGGTTACGAGCAGTACTTC. Full variable domain (missing parts from reference TRBV5-8 and TRBJ2-7): EAGVTQSPTHLIKTRGQQATLRCSPISGHTSVYWYQQALGLGLQFLLWYDEGEERNRGNFPPRFSGRQFPNYSSELNVNALELEDSALYLCASSRTGGGYEQYFGPGTRLTVT.

This clone was counted a single time. The chain carries TRBV2 and TRBJ1-1, with 7 positions matching TRBD1. Germline loops: CDR1 SNHLY, CDR2 FYNNEI. The V and J ends lost 10 bases and 0 bases, in that order; junction bases with no gene match: 5. CDR3 size: 13 residues. CDR3 sequence (DNA): TGTGCCACCCCAGGGGGGTTGAACACTGAAGCTTTCTTT. Residues: CATPGGLNTEAFF.

J is TRBJ1-1 and V is TRBV7-9; 7 nucleotides agree with TRBD1. The CDR3 extends over 15 amino acids. Germline V lookup: CDR1 SEHNR, CDR2 FQNEAQ (reference sequence). With 6 bases clipped from V and 1 base from J, the junction kept 8 bases outside the gene matches. DNA for the CDR3: TGTGCCAGCAGTCCTGGCGGGACAGAGAACACTGAAGCTTTCTTT. Its translation: CASSPGGTENTEAFF.

The CDR3 DNA reads TGTGCCAGCAGAGAGAGCGGGGGCCCTTACAATGAGCAGTTCTTC. Translation: CASRESGGPYNEQFF. The V call is TRBV27, the J call TRBJ2-1, with 8 bases matching TRBD2. There are 15 residues in the CDR3. The trim removed 6 bases at V and 4 bases at J, leaving 8 bases unmatched. Germline lookup yields CDR1 MNHEY and CDR2 SMNVEV (reference sequence).

CDR3 DNA sequence: TGTGCCAGCAGTTCGGGTTCTGGAAACACCATATATTTT. Protein: CASSSGSGNTIYF. The chain recombines TRBV27 with TRBJ1-3; D is unclear. CDR3 size: 13 residues. In germline, CDR1 is MNHEY, CDR2 SMNVEV (reference sequence). V was pared by 4 bases and J by 1 base, with 5 bases between.

V and J are TRBV13 and TRBJ1-1; no reliable D call. There are 14 residues in the CDR3. From germline, CDR1 is PRHDT and CDR2 FYEKMQ (reference sequence). V was shortened by 2 bases and J by 1 base, with 8 bases between the two germline ends. CDR3 bases: TGTGCCAGCAGCTTATTCAGGTCGAACACTGAAGCTTTCTTT. It yields the protein CASSLFRSNTEAFF.

The chain couples TRBV10-1 to TRBJ2-3; no definite D call. The CDR3 length is 15 residues. The ends were cut back, 10 bases at V and 1 base at J, with 18 bases in the middle. Per germline, CDR1 WNHNN and CDR2 SYGVQD (reference sequence). CDR3 DNA: TGCGCCACCGGTAACGAGGCACGGGGCACAGATACGCAGTATTTT. Translation: CATGNEARGTDTQYF.

The V gene is TRBV2, the J gene TRBJ1-2; TRBD1 might be the D (6 bases). Germline values: CDR1 SNHLY, CDR2 FYNNEI. Trimming stripped 5 bases from V and 5 bases from J, with 18 bases between. This CDR3 region has 15 residues. The CDR3 region has the DNA TGTGCCAGCAGTCCAGGACAGACCCCGGGGTATGGCTACACCTTC. This translates into CASSPGQTPGYGYTF. The full variable domain, completed using reference TRBV2 and TRBJ1-2, is EPEVTQTPSHQVTQMGQEVILRCVPISNHLYFYWYRQILGQKVEFLVSFYNNEISEKSEIFDDQFSVERPDGSNFTLKIRSTKLEDSAMYFCASSPGQTPGYGYTFGSGTRLTVV.